This entry concerns a single T cell receptor (beta chain). This sample stems from a study of Ad26.COV2.S vaccination and SARS-CoV-2 variants. Study information: COV1001, an Ad26.COV2.S trial, supplied this vaccine-arm donor.

Data came from immunoSEQ multiplex PCR; TCRdb stores just in-frame clones and leaves some out. The repertoire holds about 350,000 clones, with 70% to 90% as singletons. Treatment reported: 19 received Ad26.COV2.S at low or high dose, single or two shots; roughly 5 received placebo; per-sample allocation not given. Sample collection was performed on day 63 after the first vaccine or placebo injection. SARS-CoV-2 spike from the Wuhan strain was encoded by the vaccine, an Ad26 vector. The sequences come from peripheral blood, collected in a trial of Ad26.COV2.S vaccine versus placebo. The sequence came from a person between 18 and 65 years old who received the Ad26.COV2.S COVID-19 vaccine or a placebo.

The DNA for the CDR3 is TGTGCCAGCAGCTTAGGGCAGGGGGTCGGCGGGGAGCTGTTTTTT. This translates into CASSLGQGVGGELFF. The rearrangement links TRBV7-2 to TRBJ2-2, with 7 bases lining up with TRBD1. Losses at the gene ends were 1 base for V and 7 bases for J; bases not matched to a gene: 6. Germline V lookup: CDR1 SGHTA, CDR2 FQGNSA. The CDR3 is 15 amino acids.